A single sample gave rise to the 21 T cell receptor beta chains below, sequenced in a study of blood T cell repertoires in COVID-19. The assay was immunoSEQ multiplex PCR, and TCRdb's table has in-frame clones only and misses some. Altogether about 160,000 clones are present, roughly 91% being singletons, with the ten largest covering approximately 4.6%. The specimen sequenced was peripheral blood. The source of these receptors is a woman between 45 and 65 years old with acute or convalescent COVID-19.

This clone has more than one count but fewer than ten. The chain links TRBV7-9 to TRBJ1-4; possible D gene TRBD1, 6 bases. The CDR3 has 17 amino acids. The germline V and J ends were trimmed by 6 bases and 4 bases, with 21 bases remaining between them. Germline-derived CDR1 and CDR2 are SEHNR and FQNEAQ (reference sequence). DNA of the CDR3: TGTGCCAGCAGTTCTATGCAGGACAGAGGTTTTAATGAAAAACTGTTTTTT. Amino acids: CASSSMQDRGFNEKLFF. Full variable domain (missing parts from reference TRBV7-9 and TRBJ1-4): DTGVSQNPRHKITKRGQNVTFRCDPISEHNRLYWYRQTLGQGPEFLTYFQNEAQLEKSRLLSDRFSAERPKGSFSTLEIQRTEQGDSAMYLCASSSMQDRGFNEKLFFGSGTQLSVL.

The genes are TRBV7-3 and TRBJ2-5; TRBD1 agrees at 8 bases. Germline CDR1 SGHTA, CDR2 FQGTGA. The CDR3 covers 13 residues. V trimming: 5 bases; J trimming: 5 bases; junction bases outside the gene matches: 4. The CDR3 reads CASSAGGWETQYF. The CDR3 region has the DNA TGTGCCAGCAGCGCAGGGGGCTGGGAGACCCAGTACTTC.

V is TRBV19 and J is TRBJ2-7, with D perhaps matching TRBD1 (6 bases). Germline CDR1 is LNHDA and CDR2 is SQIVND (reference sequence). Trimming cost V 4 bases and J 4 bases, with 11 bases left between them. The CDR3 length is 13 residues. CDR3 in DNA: TGTGCCAGTAGTACACAGGGTGGATACGAGCAGTACTTC. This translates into CASSTQGGYEQYF.

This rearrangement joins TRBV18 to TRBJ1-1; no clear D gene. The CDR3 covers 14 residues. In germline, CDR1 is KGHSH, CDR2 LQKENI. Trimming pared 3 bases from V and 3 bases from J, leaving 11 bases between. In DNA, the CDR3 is TGTGCCAGCTCACCCATAATGGCGGACACTGAAGCTTTCTTT. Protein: CASSPIMADTEAFF.

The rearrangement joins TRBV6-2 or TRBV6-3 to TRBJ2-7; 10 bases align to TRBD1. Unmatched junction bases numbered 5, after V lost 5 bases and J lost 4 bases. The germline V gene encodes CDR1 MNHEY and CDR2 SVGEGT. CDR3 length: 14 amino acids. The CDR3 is CASSRTGGRYEQYF. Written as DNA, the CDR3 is TGTGCCAGCAGTAGGACAGGGGGAAGGTACGAGCAGTACTTC.

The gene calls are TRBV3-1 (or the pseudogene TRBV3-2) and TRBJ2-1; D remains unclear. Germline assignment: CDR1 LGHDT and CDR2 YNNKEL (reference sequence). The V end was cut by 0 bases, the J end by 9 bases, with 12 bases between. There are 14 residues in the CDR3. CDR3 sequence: CASSQDRLVLEQFF. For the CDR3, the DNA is TGTGCCAGCAGCCAAGATCGGCTAGTTCTTGAGCAGTTCTTC.

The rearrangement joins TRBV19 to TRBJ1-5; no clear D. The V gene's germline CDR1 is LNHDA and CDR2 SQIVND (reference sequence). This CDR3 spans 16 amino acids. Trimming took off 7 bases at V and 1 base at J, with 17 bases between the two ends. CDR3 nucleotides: TGTGCCAGTACTGGGAGGGTACGACAAAGCAATCAGCCCCAGCATTTT. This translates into CASTGRVRQSNQPQHF.

CDR3 DNA sequence: TGTGCCTGGAGTGCGGGACAGGGGGTATATAGCAATCAGCCCCAGCATTTT. It encodes CAWSAGQGVYSNQPQHF. The chain is built from TRBV30 and TRBJ1-5; 11 nucleotides line up with TRBD1. The junction had 5 bases not matched to a gene; V was cut back by 1 base and J by 0 bases. The length of the CDR3 is 17 residues. Germline CDR1 and CDR2: GTSNPN and SVGIG (reference sequence).

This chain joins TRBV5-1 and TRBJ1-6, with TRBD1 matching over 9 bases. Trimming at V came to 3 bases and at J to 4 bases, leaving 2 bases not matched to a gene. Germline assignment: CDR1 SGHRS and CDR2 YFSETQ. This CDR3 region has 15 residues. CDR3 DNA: TGCGCCAGCAGCTCTGGACAGGGGTATAATTCACCCCTCCACTTT. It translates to CASSSGQGYNSPLHF.

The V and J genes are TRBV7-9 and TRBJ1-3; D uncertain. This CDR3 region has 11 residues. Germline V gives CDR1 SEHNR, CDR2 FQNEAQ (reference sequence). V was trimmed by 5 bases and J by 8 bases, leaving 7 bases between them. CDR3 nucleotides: TGTGCCAGCAGCCCCGTAGACACCATATATTTT. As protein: CASSPVDTIYF.

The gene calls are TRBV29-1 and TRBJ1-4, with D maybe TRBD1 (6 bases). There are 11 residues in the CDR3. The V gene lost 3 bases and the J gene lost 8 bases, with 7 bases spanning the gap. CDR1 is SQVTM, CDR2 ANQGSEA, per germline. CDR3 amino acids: CSVDRGEKLFF. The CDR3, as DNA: TGCAGCGTTGACAGGGGAGAAAAACTGTTTTTT.

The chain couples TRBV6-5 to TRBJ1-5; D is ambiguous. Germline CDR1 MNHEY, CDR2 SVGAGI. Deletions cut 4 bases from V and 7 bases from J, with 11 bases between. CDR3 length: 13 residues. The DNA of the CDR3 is TGTGCCAGCAGTTTTGGTAGGAGCCAGCCCCAGCATTTT. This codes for CASSFGRSQPQHF.

The CDR3 is CASGQGNQPQHF. The CDR3 bases are TGTGCCAGCGGACAGGGGAATCAGCCCCAGCATTTT. The chain combines TRBV12-3 or TRBV12-4 with TRBJ1-5; 9 nucleotides agree with TRBD1. There are 12 residues in the CDR3. The junction had 0 bases not matched to a gene; V was cut back by 8 bases and J by 4 bases.

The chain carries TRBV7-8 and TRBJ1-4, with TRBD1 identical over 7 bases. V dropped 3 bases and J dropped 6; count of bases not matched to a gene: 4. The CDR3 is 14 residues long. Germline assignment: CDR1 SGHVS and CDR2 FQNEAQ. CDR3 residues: CASSLTGMDEKLFF. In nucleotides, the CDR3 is TGTGCCAGCAGCTTGACAGGGATGGATGAAAAACTGTTTTTT.

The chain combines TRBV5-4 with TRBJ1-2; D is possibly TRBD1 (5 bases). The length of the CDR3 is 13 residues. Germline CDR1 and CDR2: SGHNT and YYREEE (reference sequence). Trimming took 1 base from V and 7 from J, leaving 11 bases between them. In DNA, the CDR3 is TGTGCCAGCAGCTTGCGTCAGGGTTTTGGCTACACCTTC. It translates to CASSLRQGFGYTF.

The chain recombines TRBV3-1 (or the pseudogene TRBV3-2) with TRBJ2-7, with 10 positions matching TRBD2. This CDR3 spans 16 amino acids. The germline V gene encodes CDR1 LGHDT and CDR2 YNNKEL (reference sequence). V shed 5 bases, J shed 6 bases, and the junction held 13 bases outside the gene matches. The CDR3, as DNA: TGTGCCAGCAGCTATCGGGGTAGCGGGAGGTCAGGCGAGCAGTACTTC. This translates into CASSYRGSGRSGEQYF.

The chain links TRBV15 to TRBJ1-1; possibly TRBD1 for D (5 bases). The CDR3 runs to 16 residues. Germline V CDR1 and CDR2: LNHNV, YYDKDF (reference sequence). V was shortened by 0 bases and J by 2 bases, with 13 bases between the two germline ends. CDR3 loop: CATSRDPTRVNTEAFF. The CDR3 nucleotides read TGTGCCACCAGCAGAGACCCGACCAGGGTCAACACTGAAGCTTTCTTT.

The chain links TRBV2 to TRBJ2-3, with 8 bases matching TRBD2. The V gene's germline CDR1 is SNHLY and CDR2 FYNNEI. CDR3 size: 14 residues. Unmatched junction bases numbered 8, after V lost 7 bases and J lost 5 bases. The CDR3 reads CASMTGGPIDTQYF. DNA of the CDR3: TGTGCCAGCATGACGGGGGGGCCAATAGATACGCAGTATTTT. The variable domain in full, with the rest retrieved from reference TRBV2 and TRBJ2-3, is EPEVTQTPSHQVTQMGQEVILRCVPISNHLYFYWYRQILGQKVEFLVSFYNNEISEKSEIFDDQFSVERPDGSNFTLKIRSTKLEDSAMYFCASMTGGPIDTQYFGPGTRLTVL.

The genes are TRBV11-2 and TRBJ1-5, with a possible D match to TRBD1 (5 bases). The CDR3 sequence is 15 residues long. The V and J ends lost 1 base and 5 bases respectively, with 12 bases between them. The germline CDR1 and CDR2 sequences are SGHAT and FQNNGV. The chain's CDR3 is CASSLGVGGDQPQHF. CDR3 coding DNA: TGTGCCAGCAGCTTAGGAGTCGGGGGGGATCAGCCCCAGCATTTT. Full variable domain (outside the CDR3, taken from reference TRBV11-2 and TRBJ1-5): EAGVAQSPRYKIIEKRQSVAFWCNPISGHATLYWYQQILGQGPKLLIQFQNNGVVDDSQLPKDRFSAERLKGVDSTLKIQPAKLEDSAVYLCASSLGVGGDQPQHFGDGTRLSIL.

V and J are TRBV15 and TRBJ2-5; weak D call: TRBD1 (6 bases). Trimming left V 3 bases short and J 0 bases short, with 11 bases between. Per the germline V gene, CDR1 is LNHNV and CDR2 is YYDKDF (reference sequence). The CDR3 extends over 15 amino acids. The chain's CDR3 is CATSRDRNNQETQYF. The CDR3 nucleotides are TGTGCCACCAGCAGGGACAGAAACAACCAAGAGACCCAGTACTTC.

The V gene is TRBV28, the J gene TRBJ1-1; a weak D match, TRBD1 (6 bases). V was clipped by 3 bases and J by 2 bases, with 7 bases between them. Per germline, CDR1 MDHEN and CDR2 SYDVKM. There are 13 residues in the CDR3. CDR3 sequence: CASSFRGNTEAFF. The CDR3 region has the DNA TGTGCCAGCAGTTTCAGGGGCAACACTGAAGCTTTCTTT.